This TCR beta chain was documented in a study of cytomegalovirus exposure and HLA in healthy donors. Germline V lookup: CDR1 SGHAT, CDR2 FQNNGV. V lost 5 bases and J lost 2, with 11 bases in between. CDR3 length: 14 amino acids. Use of 60 Vbeta and 13 Jbeta primers characterized the PCR. The table came from immunoSEQ multiplex PCR; TCRdb's copy has only in-frame clones and leaves some out. There are some 120,000 clones in the sample; 79% occur only once, and approximately 4.3% lies in the top ten. The clonotype comes from a man between 25 and 39 years old in good health and CMV-seropositive. The rearrangement links TRBV11-2 to TRBJ2-3, with D possibly matching TRBD2 (6 bases). Material for sequencing was PBMCs. Here the CDR3 reads CASSPGLLTDTQYF. In DNA, the CDR3 is TGTGCCAGCAGCCCGGGACTCCTCACAGATACGCAGTATTTT.